These T cell receptor beta chains were read from a single sample in a study of human T cells and chemical hapten exposure. TCRdb reprocessed the RACE reads with MiXCR, giving one entry per CDR3 protein. The table includes about 160,000 distinct CDR3 sequences, around a quarter detected once. The sample here was whole blood, taken in connection with sensitization to the hapten diphenylcyclopropenone (DPC). Receptors were obtained from a woman younger than 35 with alopecia areata. Some clones in this sample may be carry-over from other donors' samples. The CDR3 runs from the conserved cysteine through the conserved F or W. A D gene is named only where the DNA matches it firmly. The listing skips clone size in some rows; elsewhere it reads once, few, many or a size class.

v_call	d_call	clone_size	j_call	cdr3_nt	cdr3_aa
TRBV7-2	.	.	TRBJ2-7	TGTGCCAGCAGCCTCGGGGAAGGTCCCTACGAGCAGTACTTC	CASSLGEGPYEQYF
TRBV7-2	.	.	TRBJ2-4	TGTGCCAGCAGCTTAAGCAAAAACATTCAGTACTTC	CASSLSKNIQYF
TRBV30	.	.	TRBJ2-6	TGTGCCTTGGGGAGTGACAGCTCTGGGGCCAACGTCCTGACTTTC	CALGSDSSGANVLTF
TRBV4-3	.	many	TRBJ2-5	TGCGCCAGCAGCCAAGATGTGTTGGGCCGGGAGACCCAGTACTTC	CASSQDVLGRETQYF
TRBV7-2	TRBD2	few	TRBJ2-5	TGTGCCAGCAGCTTAGTCGTGGTAGCGGGGATGGAAGAGACCCAGTACTTC	CASSLVVVAGMEETQYF
TRBV7-2	TRBD1	few	TRBJ1-2	TGTGCCAGCAGCGATCAGGGGGCGGCTGGCTACACCTTC	CASSDQGAAGYTF
TRBV5-1	.	.	TRBJ2-1	TGCGCCAGCTGCACCGAGGACAAGCAGTTCTTC	CASCTEDKQFF
TRBV6-4	TRBD1	.	TRBJ1-1	TGTGCCAGCAAGAGGAGACCGGGACAGGGAATCTCTGAAGCTTTCTTT	CASKRRPGQGISEAFF
TRBV7-2	TRBD1	few	TRBJ1-5	TGTGCCAGCAGTCCACAGGGGGCTAACAATCAGCCCCAGCATTTT	CASSPQGANNQPQHF
TRBV4-3	.	few	TRBJ1-4	TGCGCCAGCAGCCTCAGTCCTCAAGGTCAACCAATGGAACTGTTTTTT	CASSLSPQGQPMELFF
TRBV7-8	.	.	TRBJ1-4	TGTGCCAGCAGCCTCCGGCAGGAATATAGAGAAAAACTGTTTTTT	CASSLRQEYREKLFF
TRBV7-2	.	few	TRBJ1-1	TGTGCCAGCAGCCCGCACGCCTCAGGGGCTGGGGCTTTCTTT	CASSPHASGAGAFF